The 6 T cell receptor beta chains below all came from one sample that was sequenced in a study of blood T cell repertoires in COVID-19. TCRdb's copy holds only in-frame clones and misses some; the assay was immunoSEQ multiplex PCR. The repertoire holds approximately 270,000 clones, over 75% seen once, with roughly 0.94% in the top ten. Sequencing was done on a sample of peripheral blood. All receptors derive from a human donor with COVID-19, enrolled during active disease. The donor label of this sample is uncertain.

This clone was seen only once. V gene TRBV7-2 combines with J gene TRBJ1-2; TRBD1 agrees at 7 bases. Germline CDR1 is SGHTA and CDR2 is FQGNSA. The V gene end was trimmed by 5 bases and the J gene end by 4 bases; junction bases not matched to a gene: 10. This CDR3 region has 15 residues. CDR3 protein: CASSPRQGPSYGYTF. The CDR3 nucleotides read TGTGCCAGCAGCCCACGACAGGGACCTTCCTATGGCTACACCTTC.

This chain links TRBV6-5 with TRBJ1-1; 7 nucleotides line up with TRBD1. This CDR3 is built from 12 residues. Trimming at V came to 6 bases and at J to 3 bases, leaving 1 base not matched to a gene. Looked up from germline, CDR1 is MNHEY and CDR2 is SVGAGI. The DNA for the CDR3 is TGTGCCAGCAGCGACAGGGACACTGAAGCTTTCTTT. Translation: CASSDRDTEAFF.

The rearrangement links TRBV27 to TRBJ2-2; tentative D call: TRBD1 (5 bases). CDR1 is MNHEY and CDR2 is SMNVEV in the germline V gene (reference sequence). The V and J ends lost 2 bases and 2 bases respectively, with 15 bases between them. The length of the CDR3 is 17 residues. The CDR3: CASSLPDRTPNTGELFF. As DNA, the CDR3 is TGTGCCAGCAGTTTACCTGACAGAACACCTAACACCGGGGAGCTGTTTTTT.

V gene TRBV7-9 combines with J gene TRBJ2-7; TRBD1 agrees at 7 bases. The germline CDR1 and CDR2 sequences are SEHNR and FQNEAQ (reference sequence). V gave up 5 bases and J gave up 4 bases; unmatched junction bases: 2. This CDR3 is built from 12 residues. This CDR3 reads CASSTTGYEQYF. The CDR3 nucleotides read TGTGCCAGCAGCACGACAGGGTACGAGCAGTACTTC.

The chain employs TRBV4-3 and TRBJ1-6, with D unresolved. The V gene's germline CDR1 is LGHNA and CDR2 YSLEER. The CDR3 length is 15 residues. Trimming took off 0 bases at V and 7 bases at J, with 10 bases between the two ends. CDR3 DNA sequence: TGCGCCAGCAGCCAAGATGGAGTCCCGAATTCACCCCTCCACTTT. It codes for CASSQDGVPNSPLHF.

This rearrangement joins TRBV15 to TRBJ2-1; TRBD1 might be the D (5 bases). Germline-derived CDR1 and CDR2 are LNHNV and YYDKDF (reference sequence). Trimming removed 3 bases at V and 8 bases at J, with 20 bases between. The CDR3 is 16 residues long. CDR3 amino acids: CATSRGRVSGTDEQFF. The CDR3 region has the DNA TGTGCCACCAGCAGGGGCAGGGTTTCAGGAACCGATGAGCAGTTCTTC. Full variable domain (rest looked up from reference TRBV15 and TRBJ2-1): DAMVIQNPRYQVTQFGKPVTLSCSQTLNHNVMYWYQQKSSQAPKLLFHYYDKDFNNEADTPDNFQSRRPNTSFCFLDIRSPGLGDTAMYLCATSRGRVSGTDEQFFGPGTRLTVL.